Presented here are 31 T cell receptor beta chains from one specimen sequenced in a study of cytomegalovirus exposure and HLA in healthy donors. 60 Vbeta and 13 Jbeta primers were used in PCR. Only in-frame clones appear in the TCRdb table, and some are missing; sequencing was by immunoSEQ multiplex PCR. The sample includes around 180,000 clones, roughly 80% of them seen just once. Material for sequencing was PBMCs. Source of these receptors: a male donor in good health and CMV-seronegative.

This chain connects TRBV27 to TRBJ2-5; TRBD2 agrees at 9 bases. Germline-derived CDR1 and CDR2 are MNHEY and SMNVEV (reference sequence). The CDR3 spans 13 residues. Trimming at V came to 6 bases and at J to 4 bases, leaving 3 bases not matched to a gene. This CDR3 is CASSSGGPETQYF. DNA of the CDR3: TGTGCCAGCAGCAGCGGGGGGCCAGAGACCCAGTACTTC.

The chain has TRBV7-2 and TRBJ2-6, with TRBD1 matching over 7 bases. Germline CDR1 reads SGHTA; CDR2 reads FQGNSA. CDR3 length: 16 amino acids. With V trimmed by 1 base and J by 3 bases, 3 bases remained unmatched. DNA of the CDR3: TGTGCCAGCAGCTTAGAGACAGGGCGTGGGGCCAACGTCCTGACTTTC. It is translated as CASSLETGRGANVLTF.

This chain uses TRBV4-1 with TRBJ1-6; 7 bases map to TRBD1. Germline V CDR1 and CDR2: MGHRA, YSYEKL. With 1 base clipped from V and 6 bases from J, the junction kept 12 bases outside the gene matches. This CDR3 region has 18 residues. The CDR3 nucleotides read TGCGCCAGCAGCCAAGGAGGGTTGATGGGGACAGCTAATTCACCCCTCCACTTT. Residues: CASSQGGLMGTANSPLHF.

The chain joins TRBV13 to TRBJ2-3; 8 nucleotides match TRBD1. CDR1 and CDR2 from the germline V gene are PRHDT and FYEKMQ (reference sequence). The ends lost 6 bases at V and 5 bases at J; junction bases unmatched: 10. CDR3 length: 15 residues. CDR3 bases: TGTGCCAGCAGACCACGACAGGGGTCCGGAGATACGCAGTATTTT. Translating gives CASRPRQGSGDTQYF.

This rearrangement joins TRBV6-6 to TRBJ2-7; 10 nucleotides align to TRBD1. CDR1 is MNHNY and CDR2 is SVGAGI in the germline V gene (reference sequence). J gave up 7 bases and V 5 bases, and 5 bases lay outside the gene matches. The CDR3 spans 13 residues. Here the CDR3 DNA reads TGTGCCAGCAGTCGGGACAGGGGAGGAGAGCAGTACTTC. Amino acids: CASSRDRGGEQYF.

J is TRBJ2-7 and V is TRBV10-3; D is perhaps TRBD2 (5 bases). The V gene lost 2 bases and the J gene lost 3 bases, with 8 bases spanning the gap. The V gene's germline CDR1 is ENHRY and CDR2 SYGVKD. The CDR3 is made up of 13 amino acids. The CDR3 DNA reads as TGTGCCATCAGTGAGGGTAGCGTCTACGAGCAGTACTTC. It translates to CAISEGSVYEQYF.

The chain recombines TRBV4-3 with TRBJ2-7; 10 nucleotides agree with TRBD1. The CDR3 consists of 14 residues. The trim removed 1 base at V and 4 bases at J, leaving 1 base unmatched. Germline CDR1 reads LGHNA; CDR2 reads YSLEER. This CDR3 reads CASSQGDRGYEQYF. CDR3 sequence (DNA): TGCGCCAGCAGCCAAGGGGACAGGGGATACGAGCAGTACTTC.

This rearrangement joins TRBV7-9 to TRBJ2-7; TRBD2 agrees at 10 bases. Germline V lookup: CDR1 SEHNR, CDR2 FQNEAQ (reference sequence). The V gene end was trimmed by 1 base and the J gene end by 0 bases; junction bases not matched to a gene: 9. This CDR3 spans 18 amino acids. The DNA of the CDR3 is TGTGCCAGCAGCTTAGGATTTCGGCCTAGCGGGAGCTCCTACGAGCAGTACTTC. Protein: CASSLGFRPSGSSYEQYF.

The V gene is TRBV2, the J gene TRBJ2-6; D is perhaps TRBD2 (6 bases). Germline V lookup: CDR1 SNHLY, CDR2 FYNNEI. The V and J ends lost 5 bases and 0 bases respectively, with 11 bases between them. The CDR3 length is 16 residues. The CDR3 protein is CASSMDGSSGANVLTF. CDR3 in DNA: TGTGCCAGCAGTATGGACGGGAGCTCTGGGGCCAACGTCCTGACTTTC.

The chain joins TRBV2 to TRBJ1-1, with 9 bases lining up with TRBD1. Germline V gene lookup returns CDR1 SNHLY and CDR2 FYNNEI. V dropped 6 bases and J dropped 3; count of bases not matched to a gene: 8. This CDR3 has 15 amino acids. The CDR3 spells CASSFTGGFDTEAFF. Here the CDR3 DNA reads TGTGCCAGCAGCTTTACAGGGGGCTTCGACACTGAAGCTTTCTTT.

The J gene is TRBJ2-1, the V gene TRBV2; D gene unclear. Germline V lookup: CDR1 SNHLY, CDR2 FYNNEI. V was clipped by 4 bases and J by 5 bases, with 9 bases between them. The CDR3 is made up of 13 amino acids. The CDR3 sequence is CASSVGPNNEQFF. Written as DNA, the CDR3 is TGTGCCAGCAGTGTTGGGCCGAACAATGAGCAGTTCTTC.

V gene TRBV4-1 combines with J gene TRBJ1-1, with 10 positions matching TRBD1. The CDR3 is 15 amino acids. After removal of 3 bases from V and 4 bases from J, the junction contained 5 bases not matched to a gene. Germline V gene sequence: CDR1 MGHRA, CDR2 YSYEKL. The CDR3 loop is CASSQTGTGVTEAFF. The DNA of the CDR3 is TGCGCCAGCAGCCAGACCGGGACAGGGGTCACTGAAGCTTTCTTT.

This sequence joins TRBV7-2 and TRBJ2-7; 9 bases line up with TRBD1. The V and J ends lost 5 bases and 7 bases, in that order; junction bases with no gene match: 12. This CDR3 contains 15 residues. CDR1 and CDR2 (germline): SGHTA, FQGNSA. Written as DNA, the CDR3 is TGTGCCAGCAGCATCCCGGGACAGGGAGCTTATGAGCAGTACTTC. It translates to CASSIPGQGAYEQYF.

This clone was seen once. This chain links TRBV7-2 with TRBJ2-7; 7 bases line up with TRBD2. V gave up 5 bases and J gave up 7 bases; unmatched junction bases: 8. Germline loops: CDR1 SGHTA, CDR2 FQGNSA. The CDR3 is 13 residues long. The CDR3 protein is CASSQRGGGEQYF. CDR3 DNA sequence: TGTGCCAGCAGCCAACGTGGCGGGGGTGAGCAGTACTTC.

This chain joins TRBV7-2 and TRBJ2-5; TRBD2 agrees at 13 bases. The CDR3 totals 16 residues. Germline-derived CDR1 and CDR2 are SGHTA and FQGNSA. V shed 4 bases and J 2 bases; nucleotides not matched to a gene: 4. The CDR3 is CASSSRLAGGQETQYF. The CDR3 DNA follows: TGTGCCAGCAGCTCCAGACTAGCGGGGGGACAAGAGACCCAGTACTTC.

The chain uses TRBV28 and TRBJ2-3, with 9 bases lining up with TRBD2. In germline, CDR1 is MDHEN, CDR2 SYDVKM. Trimming at V came to 7 bases and at J to 5 bases, leaving 7 bases not matched to a gene. This CDR3 has 14 residues. CDR3 sequence reads: CASNWREGQDTQYF. Here the CDR3 DNA reads TGTGCCAGCAATTGGCGGGAGGGGCAAGATACGCAGTATTTT.

The genes are TRBV5-5 and TRBJ2-5; 7 bases align to TRBD2. The CDR3 loop spans 14 amino acids. Trimming took 4 bases from V and 4 from J; bases not matched to a gene: 7. CDR1 SGHKS and CDR2 YYEKEE come from the germline V gene (reference sequence). CDR3 region: CASSPWGGGETQYF. The CDR3 nucleotides are TGTGCCAGCAGCCCTTGGGGGGGTGGAGAGACCCAGTACTTC.

The gene calls are TRBV5-8 and TRBJ2-4; D might be TRBD2 (6 bases). Germline CDR1 reads SGHTS; CDR2 reads YDEGEE. V was clipped by 2 bases and J by 5 bases, with 11 bases between them. The CDR3 consists of 14 residues. CDR3 coding DNA: TGTGCCAGCAGCTTAAGAGGGGAGGAAAACATTCAGTACTTC. It is translated as CASSLRGEENIQYF.

V gene TRBV7-9 combines with J gene TRBJ1-2, with D tentatively TRBD1 (6 bases). Germline V gene lookup returns CDR1 SEHNR and CDR2 FQNEAQ (reference sequence). Trimming cost V 7 bases and J 2 bases, with 8 bases left between them. The CDR3 loop spans 12 amino acids. In nucleotides, the CDR3 is TGTGCCAGCACCCAGGGGAACTATGGCTACACCTTC. This encodes CASTQGNYGYTF.

V is TRBV5-1 and J is TRBJ2-1; 11 bases agree with TRBD2. Germline V gene data show CDR1 as SGHRS and CDR2 as YFSETQ. The CDR3 has 16 residues. V lost 4 bases, J lost 6 bases, and 9 bases stayed unmatched. CDR3 sequence: CASSPVAGGPSNEQFF. The CDR3 nucleotides are TGCGCCAGCAGCCCTGTAGCGGGGGGGCCGAGCAATGAGCAGTTCTTC.

The chain recombines TRBV5-1 with TRBJ1-2; D perhaps matches TRBD1 (5 bases). The germline V gene encodes CDR1 SGHRS and CDR2 YFSETQ. Trimming left V 4 bases short and J 0 bases short, with 10 bases between. The CDR3 is 14 amino acids. The CDR3 reads CASSPGGANYGYTF. DNA for the CDR3: TGCGCCAGCAGCCCAGGAGGGGCTAACTATGGCTACACCTTC.

The count of this clone is one. The V and J genes are TRBV19 and TRBJ1-6, with a weak D call TRBD1 (5 bases). CDR3 length: 14 residues. Germline V gene sequence: CDR1 LNHDA, CDR2 SQIVND (reference sequence). V lost 6 bases and J 9 bases, leaving 15 bases between the germline ends. The CDR3 DNA reads TGTGCCAGTAGCAGAGGCGACAGTCCTTCACCCCTCCACTTT. This encodes CASSRGDSPSPLHF.

This chain joins TRBV14 and TRBJ2-3; TRBD1 matches 8 bases. Trimming cost V 4 bases and J 7 bases; bases outside gene matches: 10. The CDR3 has 15 amino acids. Germline lookup yields CDR1 SGHDN and CDR2 FVKESK. CDR3 sequence: CASSRAGTGTNTQYF. The CDR3 bases are TGTGCCAGCAGCCGAGCCGGGACAGGAACGAATACGCAGTATTTT.

This clone was seen more than once but under ten times. V and J are TRBV5-1 and TRBJ2-7, with 8 bases aligning to TRBD1. The CDR3 contains 14 residues. V dropped 0 bases and J dropped 3; count of bases not matched to a gene: 2. Germline V CDR1 and CDR2: SGHRS, YFSETQ. The CDR3 region is CASSLGTGNYEQYF. CDR3 DNA: TGCGCCAGCAGCTTGGGGACAGGGAACTACGAGCAGTACTTC.

The rearrangement joins TRBV9 to TRBJ1-2, with 9 nucleotides matching TRBD1. The CDR3 has 16 amino acids. V lost 3 bases, J lost 5 bases, and 11 bases stayed unmatched. Per germline, CDR1 SGDLS and CDR2 YYNGEE. CDR3 protein: CASSGEDRGREYGYTF. The CDR3, as DNA: TGTGCCAGCAGCGGCGAGGACAGGGGCCGTGAATATGGCTACACCTTC.

J is TRBJ2-2 and V is TRBV28; TRBD2 matches 7 bases. The germline CDR1 and CDR2 sequences are MDHEN and SYDVKM. The CDR3 is made up of 14 amino acids. V shed 3 bases, J shed 5 bases, and the junction held 3 bases outside the gene matches. The CDR3 coding sequence is TGTGCCAGCAGTTTGGGAGGGCCTACCGGGGAGCTGTTTTTT. Amino acids: CASSLGGPTGELFF.

The V call is TRBV10-3, the J call TRBJ2-3; 9 bases fit TRBD2. This CDR3 is 16 amino acids long. Germline V gives CDR1 ENHRY, CDR2 SYGVKD. J gave up 2 bases and V 8 bases, and 11 bases lay outside the gene matches. This chain's CDR3 is CAIRFAGGSFTDTQYF. In DNA form, the CDR3 reads TGTGCCATCCGATTTGCGGGGGGGAGTTTCACAGATACGCAGTATTTT.

The rearrangement joins TRBV28 to TRBJ1-2; possibly TRBD1 for D (6 bases). The V gene's germline CDR1 is MDHEN and CDR2 SYDVKM. This CDR3 region has 14 residues. Trimming stripped 6 bases from V and 8 bases from J, with 19 bases between. The CDR3 DNA sequence: TGTGCCAGCAGGCCCACCGGGGGGCTGAAAGGCTACACCTTC. As protein: CASRPTGGLKGYTF.

The CDR3 nucleotides read TGTGCCAGCAGCCATCTTATTCGGACAGGGGCGGCTAATGAAAAACTGTTTTTT. This codes for CASSHLIRTGAANEKLFF. V usage is TRBV11-2 and J usage is TRBJ1-4; 9 positions agree with TRBD1. Losses at the gene ends were 5 bases for V and 3 bases for J; bases not matched to a gene: 13. Looked up from germline, CDR1 is SGHAT and CDR2 is FQNNGV. This CDR3 comprises 18 residues.

The V call is TRBV5-1, the J call TRBJ2-1; 7 bases match TRBD2. CDR1 SGHRS and CDR2 YFSETQ come from the germline V gene. With 4 bases clipped from V and 4 bases from J, the junction kept 11 bases outside the gene matches. The CDR3 runs 16 residues. The CDR3 sequence is CASSPGGGSMYNEQFF. CDR3 DNA: TGCGCCAGCAGCCCGGGAGGCGGGAGTATGTACAATGAGCAGTTCTTC. The complete variable domain, with remaining parts taken from reference TRBV5-1 and TRBJ2-1, reads KAGVTQTPRYLIKTRGQQVTLSCSPISGHRSVSWYQQTPGQGLQFLFEYFSETQRNKGNFPGRFSGRQFSNSRSEMNVSTLELGDSALYLCASSPGGGSMYNEQFFGPGTRLTVL.

This chain joins TRBV29-1 and TRBJ2-3; tentatively, D is TRBD1 (5 bases). The CDR3 has 14 residues. V shed 3 bases and J shed 4 bases, with 14 bases lying between them. Germline values: CDR1 SQVTM, CDR2 ANQGSEA. The CDR3 reads CSVDDGASSDTQYF. The CDR3, as DNA: TGCAGCGTTGACGATGGGGCAAGTTCAGATACGCAGTATTTT.